These 19 T cell receptor beta chains were all obtained from the same sample, sequenced in a study of T cell responses to AZD1222 COVID-19 vaccine. Clones were read by immunoSEQ multiplex PCR, and TCRdb kept only the in-frame ones, dropping some. The sample lists roughly 82,000 clones, about 85% occurring once. Sequencing was performed on peripheral blood, taken on day 0 of AZD1222 vaccination. These receptors were obtained from an adult in good health.

This chain uses TRBV7-3 with TRBJ2-2, with D perhaps TRBD2 (8 bases). This CDR3 comprises 17 residues. Trimming took 5 bases from V and 2 from J, leaving 18 bases between them. The germline V gene encodes CDR1 SGHTA and CDR2 FQGTGA. CDR3 loop: CASSPREGQHNTGELFF. CDR3 bases: TGTGCCAGCAGCCCTCGGGAGGGACAGCATAACACCGGGGAGCTGTTTTTT.

This chain connects TRBV27 to TRBJ2-1, with D uncertain. This CDR3 comprises 17 residues. Germline V lookup: CDR1 MNHEY, CDR2 SMNVEV (reference sequence). V was trimmed by 4 bases and J by 0 bases, leaving 16 bases between them. CDR3 loop: CASSSNPTISSYNEQFF. The CDR3 region has the DNA TGTGCCAGCAGTTCTAACCCAACAATAAGCTCCTACAATGAGCAGTTCTTC.

The chain is built from TRBV7-2 and TRBJ2-3, with D tentatively TRBD2 (6 bases). Germline V lookup: CDR1 SGHTA, CDR2 FQGNSA. The CDR3 has 15 residues. Trimming stripped 5 bases from V and 8 bases from J, with 20 bases between. The CDR3 spells CASSPRGLSSGTQYF. In DNA form, the CDR3 reads TGTGCCAGCAGCCCTAGGGGACTCTCTTCGGGTACGCAGTATTTT. Full variable domain (missing parts from reference TRBV7-2 and TRBJ2-3): GAGVSQSPSNKVTEKGKDVELRCDPISGHTALYWYRQSLGQGLEFLIYFQGNSAPDKSGLPSDRFSAERTGGSVSTLTIQRTQQEDSAVYLCASSPRGLSSGTQYFGPGTRLTVL.

The CDR3 DNA reads as TGTGCCAGCAGCCCCCGACAGGGGAGCCAGGGGGGCTACGAGCAGTACTTC. It translates to CASSPRQGSQGGYEQYF. The V call is TRBV7-9, the J call TRBJ2-7; 8 positions agree with TRBD1. The V gene end was trimmed by 5 bases and the J gene end by 3 bases; junction bases not matched to a gene: 15. Per the germline V gene, CDR1 is SEHNR and CDR2 is FQNEAQ (reference sequence). CDR3 length equals 17 residues.

V gene TRBV9 combines with J gene TRBJ2-1; D is uncertain. The CDR3 is 14 residues long. Deletions cut 0 bases from V and 0 bases from J, with 4 bases between. Per germline, CDR1 SGDLS and CDR2 YYNGEE. CDR3 nucleotide sequence: TGTGCCAGCAGCGTAGGGAGCTCCTACAATGAGCAGTTCTTC. Its protein is CASSVGSSYNEQFF.

This clone was found a few times. V usage is TRBV6-6 and J usage is TRBJ1-2, with 9 bases fitting TRBD1. Per germline, CDR1 MNHNY and CDR2 SVGAGI (reference sequence). The ends lost 6 bases at V and 6 bases at J; junction bases unmatched: 5. This CDR3 has 13 amino acids. The CDR3 sequence: CASREQGADGYTF. CDR3 DNA sequence: TGTGCCAGCAGGGAACAGGGGGCGGATGGCTACACCTTC.

The J gene is TRBJ1-3, the V gene TRBV28, with 7 bases identical to TRBD1. In germline, CDR1 is MDHEN, CDR2 SYDVKM. With V trimmed by 6 bases and J by 4 bases, 6 bases remained unmatched. The CDR3 runs to 14 residues. CDR3 in DNA: TGTGCCAGCAGCCCGCAGGGGGGAGGAAACACCATATATTTT. Encoded protein: CASSPQGGGNTIYF.

This chain links TRBV24-1 with TRBJ1-4; TRBD1 aligns across 7 bases. Germline values: CDR1 KGHDR, CDR2 SFDVKD. After removal of 3 bases from V and 8 bases from J, the junction contained 8 bases not matched to a gene. This CDR3 has 15 residues. CDR3 coding DNA: TGTGCCACCAGTGATCCCCGACAGGGATCCGAAAAACTGTTTTTT. It is translated as CATSDPRQGSEKLFF.

The chain couples TRBV2 to TRBJ1-5; D uncertain. This CDR3 is built from 15 residues. Germline V CDR1 and CDR2: SNHLY, FYNNEI. Trimming took off 5 bases at V and 1 base at J, with 12 bases between the two ends. DNA of the CDR3: TGTGCCAGCAGTCCCAAGGACGGAAGCAATCAGCCCCAGCATTTT. Amino acids: CASSPKDGSNQPQHF. Using reference TRBV2 and TRBJ1-5 for the parts outside the CDR3, the full variable domain is EPEVTQTPSHQVTQMGQEVILRCVPISNHLYFYWYRQILGQKVEFLVSFYNNEISEKSEIFDDQFSVERPDGSNFTLKIRSTKLEDSAMYFCASSPKDGSNQPQHFGDGTRLSIL.

The chain joins TRBV18 to TRBJ2-5; TRBD2 matches 11 bases. V dropped 3 bases and J dropped 1; count of bases not matched to a gene: 7. CDR3 length: 17 residues. Germline CDR1 reads KGHSH; CDR2 reads LQKENI. Here the CDR3 DNA reads TGTGCCAGCTCACCCCGTAGCGGGGGGGCCTTCCAAGAGACCCAGTACTTC. Translated, it gives CASSPRSGGAFQETQYF. The full variable domain, with the rest looked up from reference TRBV18 and TRBJ2-5, is NAGVMQNPRHLVRRRGQEARLRCSPMKGHSHVYWYRQLPEEGLKFMVYLQKENIIDESGMPKERFSAEFPKEGPSILRIQQVVRGDSAAYFCASSPRSGGAFQETQYFGPGTRLLVL.

J is TRBJ1-3 and V is TRBV29-1, with 7 bases lining up with TRBD1. Germline V gene data show CDR1 as SQVTM and CDR2 as ANQGSEA. The CDR3 consists of 14 residues. V lost 4 bases, J lost 3 bases, and 6 bases stayed unmatched. DNA for the CDR3: TGCAGCGTTGCGGCAGGGGGTTATGGAAACACCATATATTTT. Protein: CSVAAGGYGNTIYF.

This clone showed up just once. The chain carries TRBV4-1 and TRBJ1-5; no reliable D call. The length of the CDR3 is 18 residues. In germline, CDR1 is MGHRA, CDR2 YSYEKL. The V end lost 3 bases, the J end lost 3 bases, and 21 bases lay between the germline ends. CDR3 residues: CASSQQLNLGGINQPQHF. CDR3 DNA: TGCGCCAGCAGCCAGCAATTAAATTTGGGCGGGATCAATCAGCCCCAGCATTTT.

The chain carries TRBV5-4 and TRBJ1-1; weak D call: TRBD1 (5 bases). The length of the CDR3 is 15 residues. CDR1 is SGHNT and CDR2 is YYREEE in the germline V gene (reference sequence). Trimming stripped 2 bases from V and 3 bases from J, with 14 bases between. The CDR3 DNA follows: TGTGCCAGCAGCTTCGGGAAGGGACTGGACACTGAAGCTTTCTTT. This sequence encodes CASSFGKGLDTEAFF.

This chain links TRBV5-4 with TRBJ1-1; D possibly corresponds to TRBD1 (6 bases). The V end lost 1 base, the J end lost 6 bases, and 16 bases lay between the germline ends. The CDR3 length is 15 residues. Germline V gene sequence: CDR1 SGHNT, CDR2 YYREEE (reference sequence). The CDR3 DNA follows: TGTGCCAGCAGCTTGCCAGGGGCAAGTGCCGCTGAAGCTTTCTTT. Translating it yields CASSLPGASAAEAFF.

V usage is TRBV15 and J usage is TRBJ2-2; 8 bases line up with TRBD1. This CDR3 contains 15 residues. The germline gives CDR1 LNHNV, CDR2 YYDKDF (reference sequence). Germline trimming cut 5 bases from V and 6 bases from J; bases unmatched to any gene: 8. The CDR3 sequence: CATSVRDRLAGELFF. Here the CDR3 DNA reads TGTGCCACCAGCGTACGGGACAGGCTAGCCGGGGAGCTGTTTTTT.

The J gene is TRBJ1-5, the V gene TRBV7-9; 7 bases line up with TRBD1. Germline V gene lookup returns CDR1 SEHNR and CDR2 FQNEAQ (reference sequence). The ends lost 1 base at V and 3 bases at J; junction bases unmatched: 6. The CDR3 runs 16 residues. The CDR3 nucleotides read TGTGCCAGCAGCTTAGGACGACAGGGCCCCAATCAGCCCCAGCATTTT. It yields the protein CASSLGRQGPNQPQHF.

This clone was counted only a few times. The rearrangement links TRBV7-9 to TRBJ1-6, with a possible D match to TRBD1 (5 bases). Germline CDR1 reads SEHNR; CDR2 reads FQNEAQ (reference sequence). V was pared by 2 bases and J by 6 bases, with 17 bases between. This CDR3 has 17 amino acids. The CDR3 bases are TGTGCCAGCAGCTTACAAGTGATGGGGGGTAGTAATTCACCCCTCCACTTT. It yields the protein CASSLQVMGGSNSPLHF.

This clone has a single count. The chain has TRBV6-5 and TRBJ2-5; D gene uncertain. The CDR3 runs 14 residues. CDR1 is MNHEY and CDR2 is SVGAGI in the germline V gene. Trimming pared 3 bases from V and 2 bases from J, leaving 10 bases between. The CDR3 loop reads CASSYLGGQETQYF. In DNA form, the CDR3 reads TGTGCCAGCAGTTATTTAGGTGGACAAGAGACCCAGTACTTC.

Written as DNA, the CDR3 is TGCGCCAGCAGCCAAGATCTAGGGGATCAGCCCCAGCATTTT. Its translation: CASSQDLGDQPQHF. The chain links TRBV4-3 to TRBJ1-5, with TRBD1 as a possible D gene (5 bases). The V gene lost 0 bases and the J gene lost 5 bases, with 8 bases spanning the gap. The V gene's germline CDR1 is LGHNA and CDR2 YSLEER. The CDR3 consists of 14 residues.